These 27 T cell receptor beta chains were all obtained from the same sample, sequenced in a study of T cell repertoires in cytomegalovirus infection. TCRdb itself ran the reads through MiXCR, one entry per CDR3 protein. This sample has fewer than 350,000 distinct CDR3 sequences, with about a sixth found just once. Sequencing was done on a sample of PBMCs. The receptors derive from a human donor in good health (CMV status not recorded). Some clones in this sample may be carry-over from other donors' samples.

This clonotype occurred a few times. Since a much larger clone is just one base distant, this may be a read error. The chain links TRBV7-2 to TRBJ1-5; 8 nucleotides line up with TRBD1. Germline V gives CDR1 SGHTA, CDR2 FQGNSA. Trimming at V came to 4 bases and at J to 1 base, leaving 3 bases not matched to a gene. This CDR3 region has 15 residues. DNA of the CDR3: TGTGCCAGCAGCTCCCGGACAGGGAGCAATCAGCCCCAGCATTTT. The encoded protein is CASSSRTGSNQPQHF.

Many counts were recorded for this clonotype. This chain connects TRBV12-3 or TRBV12-4 to TRBJ1-6; D unresolved. V was shortened by 6 bases and J by 10 bases, with 16 bases between the two germline ends. The CDR3 runs 14 residues. CDR3 sequence: CASRIAGKRSPLHF. In nucleotides, the CDR3 is TGTGCCAGCAGAATCGCGGGGAAACGATCACCCCTCCACTTT.

This clonotype was recorded a few times. The V and J genes are TRBV4-1 and TRBJ2-6; no definite D call. V lost 4 bases to trimming and J lost 1 base, with 8 bases between them. This CDR3 contains 15 residues. Germline V lookup: CDR1 MGHRA, CDR2 YSYEKL. The CDR3 bases are TGCGCCAGCAGCCGCGAGCGATCTGGGGCCAACGTCCTGACTTTC. Residues: CASSRERSGANVLTF.

V and J are TRBV27 and TRBJ1-6; D might be TRBD1 (5 bases). Between the trimmed V and J ends, which lost 5 bases and 6 bases, there was a span of 17 bases. The length of the CDR3 is 16 residues. Looked up from germline, CDR1 is MNHEY and CDR2 is SMNVEV (reference sequence). CDR3 coding DNA: TGTGCCAGCAGTACCCGGACAAGTGGGGCTAATTCACCCCTCCACTTT. Amino acid sequence: CASSTRTSGANSPLHF.

This clonotype appeared many times. V gene TRBV28 combines with J gene TRBJ2-5; the match to TRBD2 covers 7 bases. From germline, CDR1 is MDHEN and CDR2 SYDVKM. V lost 7 bases and J lost 7; bases outside the gene matches: 18. The CDR3 is 16 amino acids. DNA of the CDR3: TGTGCCAGCATCGCCACCGGGAGGTCAGATCAATGGACCCAGTACTTC. As protein: CASIATGRSDQWTQYF.

This clonotype showed up just a few times. The chain has TRBV5-1 and TRBJ2-3; 7 positions agree with TRBD2. V trimming: 4 bases; J trimming: 6 bases; junction bases outside the gene matches: 5. CDR1 and CDR2 (germline): SGHRS, YFSETQ. This CDR3 spans 13 amino acids. CDR3 bases: TGCGCCAGCAGCCTACTCGGGGGGGATACGCAGTATTTT. This codes for CASSLLGGDTQYF.

The sample holds a few counts of this clonotype. In nucleotides, the CDR3 is TGCGCCAGCAGCTTGGACGCAGATTCGTACGCCTCACCCCTCCACTTT. Translation gives CASSLDADSYASPLHF. The chain joins TRBV5-1 to TRBJ1-6; no reliable D call. Trimming shortened V by 0 bases and J by 10 bases, and 17 bases separated the two germline ends. This CDR3 comprises 16 residues. The V gene's germline CDR1 is SGHRS and CDR2 YFSETQ.

At least ten counts were recorded for this clonotype. The chain employs TRBV7-8 and TRBJ1-4, with TRBD1 as a possible D gene (6 bases). V lost 6 bases, J lost 3 bases, and 8 bases lay in between. Germline-derived CDR1 and CDR2 are SGHVS and FQNEAQ. CDR3 length equals 13 residues. The CDR3 nucleotides read TGTGCCAGCAGGAGGACAGCTAATGAAAAACTGTTTTTT. Translation: CASRRTANEKLFF.

The rearrangement joins TRBV10-3 to TRBJ1-4; the D gene is possibly TRBD1 (5 bases). The CDR3 covers 15 residues. Between the trimmed V and J ends, which lost 0 bases and 8 bases, there was a span of 13 bases. Germline CDR1 ENHRY, CDR2 SYGVKD. The CDR3 bases are TGTGCCATCAGTGAGTCCGGGACGGAGCAAGAAAAACTGTTTTTT. This gives the protein CAISESGTEQEKLFF.

This clonotype came up a few times. CDR3 in DNA: TGTGCCAGCAGCGATATTGCGGTAGGCACTGAAGCTTTCTTT. Translation: CASSDIAVGTEAFF. The chain employs TRBV6-2 or TRBV6-3 and TRBJ1-1; D gene uncertain. The germline V and J ends were trimmed by 6 bases and 4 bases, with 15 bases remaining between them. Germline V gene data show CDR1 as MNHEY and CDR2 as SVGEGT. This CDR3 is built from 14 residues.

This clonotype was detected many times. At one end, the junction sequence differs from germline, possibly due to a read error. The chain couples TRBV7-2 to TRBJ2-7; TRBD1 aligns across 9 bases. Germline CDR1 reads SGHTA; CDR2 reads FQGNSA. This CDR3 has 15 amino acids. The CDR3: CASSIAGTGFYEQYF. The CDR3 DNA reads TGTGCCAGCAGCATAGCCGGGACAGGGTTCTACGAGCAGTACTTC.

The V call is TRBV4-2, the J call TRBJ2-2; D gene ambiguous. CDR1 LGHNA and CDR2 YNFKEQ come from the germline V gene. V was shortened by 0 bases and J by 6 bases, with 23 bases between the two germline ends. The CDR3 totals 19 residues. In nucleotides, the CDR3 is TGTGCCAGCAGCCAAGATGTACTGGCCGCCCGGCTGGGGTCCGGGGAGCTGTTTTTT. As protein: CASSQDVLAARLGSGELFF.

This clonotype showed up just a few times. The genes are TRBV28 and TRBJ1-1, with 10 bases that match TRBD1. CDR3 size: 17 residues. The V gene end was trimmed by 5 bases and the J gene end by 3 bases; junction bases not matched to a gene: 12. The germline gives CDR1 MDHEN, CDR2 SYDVKM. CDR3 in DNA: TGTGCCAGCAGTCCACTCCAGACAGGGGGCTCAGACACTGAAGCTTTCTTT. Translating gives CASSPLQTGGSDTEAFF.

The genes are TRBV15 and TRBJ2-5; 7 bases agree with TRBD1. V lost 0 bases, J lost 5 bases, and 9 bases stayed unmatched. This CDR3 is built from 16 residues. The V gene's germline CDR1 is LNHNV and CDR2 YYDKDF (reference sequence). The CDR3 nucleotides are TGTGCCACCAGCAGAGAGCCCCAGGGGGTAGGGGAGACCCAGTACTTC. Residues: CATSREPQGVGETQYF.

This sequence joins TRBV20-1 and TRBJ1-6; D may be TRBD1 (6 bases). V was cut by 3 bases and J by 7 bases, with 13 bases left in between. This CDR3 has 14 amino acids. CDR1 DFQATT and CDR2 SNEGSKA come from the germline V gene (reference sequence). Here the CDR3 reads CSASGGRTNSPLHF. Here the CDR3 DNA reads TGCAGTGCTAGTGGGGGGCGGACGAATTCACCCCTCCACTTT.

With regard to this clonotype: With a much larger clone just one base away, this may be a read error. The rearrangement joins TRBV19 to TRBJ1-2; 8 bases fit TRBD1. This CDR3 contains 14 residues. The germline V gene has CDR1 LNHDA and CDR2 SQIVND (reference sequence). Here the CDR3 reads CVSSVDRVYSGYTF. The CDR3 DNA sequence: TGTGTCAGTAGTGTGGACAGGGTATACTCTGGCTACACCTTC.

The chain links TRBV12-3 or TRBV12-4 to TRBJ1-1; TRBD1 matches at 9 bases. The CDR3 runs 14 residues. Trimming took 8 bases from V and 4 from J; bases not matched to a gene: 8. CDR3 nucleotide sequence: TGTGCCAGCCTGACAGGGGGTATGGGCACTGAAGCTTTCTTT. Translated: CASLTGGMGTEAFF.

This clonotype came up many times. V and J are TRBV12-3 or TRBV12-4 and TRBJ2-1; 12 bases agree with TRBD2. The CDR3 has 16 residues. V was pared by 6 bases and J by 2 bases, with 5 bases of the junction left unmatched. Written as DNA, the CDR3 is TGTGCCAGCAGCCGCCCTAGCGGGGGGGCCTACAATGAGCAGTTCTTC. Its protein product is CASSRPSGGAYNEQFF.

This clonotype was counted many times. This rearrangement joins TRBV28 to TRBJ1-1; 7 positions agree with TRBD1. The CDR3 has 14 residues. After removal of 11 bases from V and 0 bases from J, the junction contained 9 bases not matched to a gene. Per germline, CDR1 MDHEN and CDR2 SYDVKM. CDR3 loop: CAGRTGGMNTEAFF. CDR3 nucleotide sequence: TGTGCCGGTAGGACAGGTGGGATGAACACTGAAGCTTTCTTT.

The J gene is TRBJ2-7, the V gene TRBV15; 10 bases map to TRBD1. The CDR3 totals 15 residues. Per germline, CDR1 LNHNV and CDR2 YYDKDF (reference sequence). The trim removed 3 bases at V and 0 bases at J, leaving 2 bases unmatched. CDR3 region: CATSRGQGSSYEQYF. In nucleotides, the CDR3 is TGTGCCACCAGCAGGGGACAGGGGAGCTCCTACGAGCAGTACTTC.

This clonotype was detected a few times. The chain joins TRBV5-5 to TRBJ2-3; TRBD1 matches at 7 bases. CDR1 is SGHKS, CDR2 YYEKEE, per germline (reference sequence). The length of the CDR3 is 14 residues. The V segment lost 3 bases and the J segment 6 bases; nucleotides outside the gene matches: 7. The CDR3 sequence: CASSSPLGQDTQYF. The DNA of the CDR3 is TGTGCCAGCAGCTCCCCGCTGGGACAGGATACGCAGTATTTT.

The CDR3 DNA follows: TGTGCCTCAGGGGGGCAGTCGGGGTCCTACAATGAGCAGTTCTTC. Translating it yields CASGGQSGSYNEQFF. The chain couples TRBV10-3 to TRBJ2-1; the D gene is possibly TRBD1 (7 bases). The germline V gene encodes CDR1 ENHRY and CDR2 SYGVKD. V lost 11 bases and J 1 base, leaving 18 bases between the germline ends. The CDR3 is 15 amino acids.

In this sample, this clonotype turned up a few times. The rearrangement links TRBV12-3 or TRBV12-4 to TRBJ1-6; tentatively, D is TRBD1 (5 bases). The CDR3 has 16 residues. Deletions cut 6 bases from V and 5 bases from J, with 17 bases between. The CDR3 nucleotides are TGTGCCAGCAGCTCGAACCGGGACGTGGATAATTCACCCCTCCACTTT. Its protein product is CASSSNRDVDNSPLHF.

The chain joins TRBV7-9 to TRBJ2-1; D perhaps matches TRBD2 (7 bases). Trimming took 2 bases from V and 6 from J, leaving 14 bases between them. The CDR3 extends over 15 amino acids. Germline lookup yields CDR1 SEHNR and CDR2 FQNEAQ (reference sequence). The DNA for the CDR3 is TGTGCCAGCAGCTTAAGTGAGGGGGGGAGCAATGAGCAGTTCTTC. Translation gives CASSLSEGGSNEQFF.

The chain carries TRBV7-9 and TRBJ2-5, with 9 bases that match TRBD1. The junction had 10 bases not matched to a gene; V was cut back by 1 base and J by 4 bases. The CDR3 has 17 residues. Germline loops: CDR1 SEHNR, CDR2 FQNEAQ (reference sequence). CDR3: CASSLGDRVGGLETQYF. DNA for the CDR3: TGTGCCAGCAGCTTAGGGGACAGGGTTGGAGGGTTAGAGACCCAGTACTTC.

This clonotype was picked up many times. This chain joins TRBV7-2 and TRBJ2-5; D call uncertain. Germline CDR1 and CDR2: SGHTA and FQGNSA. The CDR3 runs to 17 residues. V shed 1 base and J shed 0 bases, with 15 bases lying between them. The CDR3 DNA is TGTGCCAGCAGCTTAGTCGACCCGAAACCGGACCAAGAGACCCAGTACTTC. It codes for CASSLVDPKPDQETQYF. The full variable domain, in which reference TRBV7-2 and TRBJ2-5 provide the parts outside the CDR3, is GAGVSQSPSNKVTEKGKDVELRCDPISGHTALYWYRQSLGQGLEFLIYFQGNSAPDKSGLPSDRFSAERTGGSVSTLTIQRTQQEDSAVYLCASSLVDPKPDQETQYFGPGTRLLVL.

Many counts were recorded for this clonotype. The chain uses TRBV7-2 and TRBJ2-5; D gene unclear. Germline V gives CDR1 SGHTA, CDR2 FQGNSA. This CDR3 spans 14 amino acids. The V end lost 4 bases, the J end lost 1 base, and 10 bases lay between the germline ends. CDR3 residues: CASSSDPIQETQYF. CDR3 nucleotide sequence: TGTGCCAGCAGCTCGGACCCAATCCAAGAGACCCAGTACTTC.